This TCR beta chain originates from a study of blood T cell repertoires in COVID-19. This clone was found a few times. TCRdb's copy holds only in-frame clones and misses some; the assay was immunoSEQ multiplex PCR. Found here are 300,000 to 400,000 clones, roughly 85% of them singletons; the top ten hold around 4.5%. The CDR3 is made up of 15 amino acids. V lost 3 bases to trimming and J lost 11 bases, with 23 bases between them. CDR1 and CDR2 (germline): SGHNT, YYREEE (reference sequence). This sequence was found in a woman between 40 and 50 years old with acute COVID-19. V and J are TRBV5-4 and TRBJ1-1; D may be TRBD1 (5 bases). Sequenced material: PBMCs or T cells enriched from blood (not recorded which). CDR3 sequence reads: CASSSSQKGLDRAFF. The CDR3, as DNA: TGTGCCAGCAGCTCAAGCCAAAAGGGGCTTGATCGTGCTTTCTTT.